This TCR beta chain originates from a study of beta chain features in type 1 diabetes. This CDR3 has 17 amino acids. CDR1 and CDR2 from the germline V gene are MGHDK and SYGVNS. Deletions cut 1 base from V and 1 base from J, with 16 bases between. CD4+ naive, central memory, regulatory and stem cell-like memory subsets were isolated by sorting on CD45RO/CCR7/CD25/CD127/CD95/CD27. Overall study findings and caveats: For type 1 diabetes patients, VDJ junctions showed fewer insertions and more deletions. The analysis here could not establish whether HLA type shapes TCRB rearrangement.

This clone has just a few counts. The antigen is undetermined. What was sequenced were expressed TCRB transcripts, since all of the isolated RNA had been reverse transcribed. The data were produced by immunoSEQ multiplex PCR, yet TCRdb's version contains in-frame clones alone and is incomplete. The table includes over 300,000 clones, 8% detected once. The sequence came from a woman between 18 and 29 years old in good health. Sequences were obtained from central memory CD4+ T cells from blood. The chain carries TRBV25-1 and TRBJ1-2; D gene unclear. The DNA of the CDR3 is TGTGCCAGCAGTGAATGGAGTTCCGGGTTAGATAACTATGGCTACACCTTC. Amino acid sequence: CASSEWSSGLDNYGYTF.